The TCR beta chain described here comes from a study of shared clonotypes between healthy human individuals. Assay: immunoSEQ multiplex PCR; the TCRdb copy retains only in-frame clones and omits some. The table includes 550,000 to 600,000 clones, roughly 98% detected once. Naive CD8 isolation took CD45RO-negative cells positively selected for CCR7 and excluded terminally differentiated effector memory CD45RA+ cells. In germline, CDR1 is SSHAT, CDR2 FNYEAQ (reference sequence). The CDR3 has 13 amino acids. Trimming left V 4 bases short and J 5 bases short, with 11 bases between. Sequencing was performed on naive CD8+ T cells sorted from blood. J is TRBJ2-5 and V is TRBV7-7; D remains unclear. This TCR came from a man aged 25 to 40 in good health. The CDR3 protein is CASSYESWETQYF. DNA for the CDR3: TGTGCCAGCAGCTATGAGTCATGGGAGACCCAGTACTTC.